This T cell receptor beta chain was sequenced for a study of early T cells in non-severe SARS-CoV-2 infection. Study summary: The chains were unpaired, and the sequenced material was bulk RNA from unsorted whole blood.

Individually, cDNA molecules had unique molecular identifiers attached to them. Using its own MiXCR run on the 5' RACE reads, TCRdb lists one record per CDR3 protein. The sample has 75,000 or so distinct CDR3 sequences, over 9.5% seen once. As to this clonotype: The antigen is undetermined.

Overall study results and limits: Database matching using VDJdb favored anti-spike CD8 responses, with private and CD4 specificities left missing.

This sequence was found in an adult who was a healthcare worker with PCR-confirmed SARS-CoV-2 infection or an uninfected control (not recorded which). Sequencing was performed on whole blood.

CDR3: CASSQNGGAAFGELFF. The CDR3, as DNA: TGTGCCAGCAGCCAAAATGGCGGGGCGGCCTTCGGGGAGCTGTTTTTT. This chain joins TRBV7-9 and TRBJ2-2, with D perhaps TRBD2 (6 bases). The length of the CDR3 is 16 residues. Germline V gene lookup returns CDR1 SEHNR and CDR2 FQNEAQ (reference sequence). Trimming took 5 bases from V and 7 from J, leaving 20 bases between them.